These 27 T cell receptor beta chains were sequenced from one sample in a study of blood T cell repertoires in COVID-19. Data came from immunoSEQ multiplex PCR; TCRdb stores just in-frame clones and leaves some out. The table includes about 220,000 clones, approximately 90% detected once. Material: PBMCs or T cells enriched from blood (not recorded which). These TCRs come from a woman aged 25 to 45 who had recovered from COVID-19.

The chain couples TRBV7-9 to TRBJ1-4, with TRBD1 matching 7 bases. J was trimmed by 12 bases and V by 5 bases; bases with no gene match: 12. CDR1 and CDR2 from the germline V gene are SEHNR and FQNEAQ (reference sequence). The CDR3 covers 14 residues. The CDR3 nucleotides read TGTGCCAGCAGCCGCACCGGGACAGTCGCCGAACTGTTTTTT. The encoded protein is CASSRTGTVAELFF.

The chain links TRBV29-1 to TRBJ1-1, with 11 bases that match TRBD1. The CDR3 extends over 13 amino acids. Germline V gene lookup returns CDR1 SQVTM and CDR2 ANQGSEA. V lost 6 bases and J lost 5; bases outside the gene matches: 5. The CDR3 protein is CSVGQGAGTEAFF. The DNA of the CDR3 is TGCAGCGTCGGACAGGGGGCGGGAACTGAAGCTTTCTTT.

This chain joins TRBV19 and TRBJ2-3, with a possible D match to TRBD1 (6 bases). Per germline, CDR1 LNHDA and CDR2 SQIVND (reference sequence). The CDR3 length is 15 residues. V was pared by 5 bases and J by 0 bases, with 12 bases between. The CDR3 DNA is TGTGCCAGTAGTCTACAGGGATCAAGCACAGATACGCAGTATTTT. Amino acid sequence: CASSLQGSSTDTQYF.

This chain uses TRBV10-3 with TRBJ2-7; TRBD1 aligns across 9 bases. After removal of 6 bases from V and 3 bases from J, the junction contained 6 bases not matched to a gene. The CDR3 loop spans 14 amino acids. Germline V gene data show CDR1 as ENHRY and CDR2 as SYGVKD. The CDR3 DNA follows: TGTGCCATCAGCCCAGGGACAGGGCACTACGAGCAGTACTTC. The encoded protein is CAISPGTGHYEQYF.

The CDR3 sequence is CASSPPHGSYEQYF. The CDR3 coding sequence is TGTGCCAGCAGCCCCCCCCACGGCTCCTACGAGCAGTACTTC. The chain carries TRBV13 and TRBJ2-7, with D unresolved. CDR3 size: 14 residues. Germline V lookup: CDR1 PRHDT, CDR2 FYEKMQ (reference sequence). The V end lost 5 bases, the J end lost 0 bases, and 11 bases lay between the germline ends.

The V call is TRBV21-1, the J call TRBJ2-3; the D call of TRBD1 is as the table states it, not checked on the DNA. TRBV21-1 is termed a pseudogene. The CDR3 spans 15 residues. In nucleotides, the CDR3 is TGTGCCAGCAGCGCGACAGGGTCTAGCACAGATACGCAGTATTTT. Translating gives CASSATGSSTDTQYF.

The chain is built from TRBV9 and TRBJ2-5; 8 bases fit TRBD1. The CDR3 sequence is 16 residues long. Germline V gene lookup returns CDR1 SGDLS and CDR2 YYNGEE. V was clipped by 0 bases and J by 5 bases; unmatched bases: 9. CDR3 in DNA: TGTGCCAGCAGCGTAGGGGGCAGGGGGCCGTTGGAGACCCAGTACTTC. This codes for CASSVGGRGPLETQYF.

There are a few counts of this clone. The genes are TRBV5-6 and TRBJ2-3; possibly TRBD2 for D (5 bases). The CDR3 consists of 17 residues. CDR1 is SGHDT, CDR2 YYEEEE, per germline. V dropped 3 bases and J dropped 0 bases, with 17 bases sitting between them. This CDR3 reads CASSSSGIYQSTDTQYF. The CDR3 DNA reads as TGTGCCAGCAGCTCCTCGGGGATATATCAAAGCACAGATACGCAGTATTTT.

CDR3 nucleotides: TGTGCCAGCAAAGGACAAAACTATGGCTACACCTTC. Protein product: CASKGQNYGYTF. This rearrangement joins TRBV6-6 to TRBJ1-2; TRBD1 might be the D (5 bases). Germline-derived CDR1 and CDR2 are MNHNY and SVGAGI (reference sequence). This CDR3 is 12 amino acids long. With 7 bases removed from V and 2 bases from J, the gap between germline ends came to 8 bases.

Here the CDR3 reads CASSLNSGRSPLHF. In nucleotides, the CDR3 is TGCGCCAGCAGCTTAAACTCGGGAAGATCACCCCTCCACTTT. This chain connects TRBV5-1 to TRBJ1-6; D gene unclear. Looked up from germline, CDR1 is SGHRS and CDR2 is YFSETQ. Trimming took off 2 bases at V and 10 bases at J, with 13 bases between the two ends. The CDR3 length is 14 residues.

This chain links TRBV6-1 with TRBJ2-3; 9 bases agree with TRBD2. CDR3 size: 17 residues. CDR1 and CDR2 (germline): MNHNS, SASEGT. Trimming removed 2 bases from V and 1 base from J; junction bases left unmatched: 7. This chain's CDR3 is CASSESPSSGGTDTQYF. The CDR3 DNA follows: TGTGCCAGCAGTGAATCTCCCTCTAGCGGGGGCACAGATACGCAGTATTTT.

The chain has TRBV7-8 and TRBJ1-3; D not resolved. CDR1 SGHVS and CDR2 FQNEAQ come from the germline V gene. The ends were cut back, 2 bases at V and 3 bases at J, with 17 bases in the middle. This CDR3 is 17 amino acids long. In DNA, the CDR3 is TGTGCCAGCAGCTTAAGTGGGGAGGGAACCGATGGAAACACCATATATTTT. Amino acid sequence: CASSLSGEGTDGNTIYF. Full variable domain (remainder filled in from reference TRBV7-8 and TRBJ1-3): GAGVSQSPRYKVAKRGQDVALRCDPISGHVSLFWYQQALGQGPEFLTYFQNEAQLDKSGLPSDRFFAERPEGSVSTLKIQRTQQEDSAVYLCASSLSGEGTDGNTIYFGEGSWLTVV.

This chain uses TRBV4-3 with TRBJ1-6; 7 bases fit TRBD1. Germline V gene data show CDR1 as LGHNA and CDR2 as YSLEER. The CDR3 extends over 15 amino acids. The ends lost 1 base at V and 7 bases at J; junction bases unmatched: 4. CDR3 residues: CASSQAGQVNSPLHF. The CDR3 region has the DNA TGCGCCAGCAGCCAAGCCGGACAGGTCAATTCACCCCTCCACTTT.

This chain joins TRBV7-2 and TRBJ2-3; 7 bases line up with TRBD2. Trimming at V came to 1 base and at J to 1 base, leaving 8 bases not matched to a gene. Germline-derived CDR1 and CDR2 are SGHTA and FQGNSA. This CDR3 has 17 amino acids. The CDR3 here is CASSLGGRTSRTDTQYF. The CDR3 DNA reads as TGTGCCAGCAGCTTAGGGGGAAGGACTAGTCGCACAGATACGCAGTATTTT.

With respect to this clone: The junction shows a germline mismatch at one end, possibly a read error. The CDR3 sequence: CASSLGQGNYNEQFF. In DNA form, the CDR3 reads TGTGCTAGCAGCTTAGGGCAGGGTAACTACAATGAGCAGTTCTTC. The rearrangement uses TRBV7-7 and TRBJ2-1, with D tentatively TRBD1 (5 bases). This CDR3 spans 15 amino acids. Germline V gene sequence: CDR1 SSHAT, CDR2 FNYEAQ (reference sequence).

The chain joins TRBV9 to TRBJ1-1; D uncertain. Per the germline V gene, CDR1 is SGDLS and CDR2 is YYNGEE. Trimming took off 7 bases at V and 5 bases at J, with 15 bases between the two ends. This CDR3 comprises 13 residues. CDR3 nucleotide sequence: TGTGCCAGCCTCGAGATTCGAGGGACTGAAGCTTTCTTT. Translating it yields CASLEIRGTEAFF.

The chain recombines TRBV7-2 with TRBJ2-7; 10 bases fit TRBD2. V trimming: 2 bases; J trimming: 3 bases; junction bases outside the gene matches: 7. The CDR3 length is 16 residues. The germline V gene encodes CDR1 SGHTA and CDR2 FQGNSA. CDR3 bases: TGTGCCAGCAGCTTATCCGAACTAGCGGGACTCTACGAGCAGTACTTC. Translated, it gives CASSLSELAGLYEQYF.

The chain uses TRBV4-2 and TRBJ2-5, with 15 bases lining up with TRBD2. This CDR3 is built from 17 residues. J lost 5 bases, V lost 4 bases, and 8 bases had no gene match. Germline-derived CDR1 and CDR2 are LGHNA and YNFKEQ. The CDR3 DNA reads TGTGCCAGCAGCCCCCGGACTAGCGGGGGGGCAGGGGAGACCCAGTACTTC. Translated, it gives CASSPRTSGGAGETQYF.

V is TRBV6-5 and J is TRBJ1-4; 7 nucleotides match TRBD1. V lost 5 bases to trimming and J lost 10 bases; unmatched junction nucleotides: 10. Germline-derived CDR1 and CDR2 are MNHEY and SVGAGI. The CDR3 totals 14 residues. Here the CDR3 DNA reads TGTGCCAGCAGTCCCCCGGGACAGATGGGAAAACTGTTTTTT. The encoded protein is CASSPPGQMGKLFF.

V is TRBV11-3 and J is TRBJ2-3; 7 nucleotides align to TRBD2. Germline V gives CDR1 SGHNT, CDR2 YENEEA. The CDR3 covers 16 residues. J gave up 2 bases and V 1 base, and 6 bases lay outside the gene matches. For the CDR3, the DNA is TGTGCCAGCAGCTTAGGGCCAGCGGGGCCCACAGATACGCAGTATTTT. This encodes CASSLGPAGPTDTQYF.

With respect to this clone: At the DNA level, this CDR3 is encoded by other sequences in the same sample as well. The chain combines TRBV4-2 with TRBJ1-2, with TRBD1 matching over 8 bases. Germline V gene data show CDR1 as LGHNA and CDR2 as YNFKEQ. This CDR3 region has 14 residues. The V and J ends lost 4 bases and 5 bases, in that order; junction bases with no gene match: 6. The CDR3 loop is CASSPGQGVYGYTF. In DNA form, the CDR3 reads TGTGCCAGCAGCCCCGGACAGGGAGTATATGGCTACACCTTC.

The chain joins TRBV9 to TRBJ1-3; possibly TRBD1 for D (5 bases). Germline values: CDR1 SGDLS, CDR2 YYNGEE. V was cut by 4 bases and J by 2 bases, with 7 bases left in between. The CDR3 spans 13 residues. The CDR3 reads CASSRGAGNTIYF. In DNA, the CDR3 is TGTGCCAGCAGCCGGGGGGCTGGAAACACCATATATTTT. The full variable domain, in which reference TRBV9 and TRBJ1-3 provide the parts outside the CDR3, is DSGVTQTPKHLITATGQRVTLRCSPRSGDLSVYWYQQSLDQGLQFLIQYYNGEERAKGNILERFSAQQFPDLHSELNLSSLELGDSALYFCASSRGAGNTIYFGEGSWLTVV.

V gene TRBV16 combines with J gene TRBJ1-1; possible D gene TRBD1, 6 bases. The CDR3 contains 15 residues. CDR1 is KGHSY, CDR2 FQNENV, per germline. Trimming took 2 bases from V and 1 from J, leaving 11 bases between them. The CDR3 sequence: CASSQRQGWNTEAFF. In nucleotides, the CDR3 is TGTGCCAGCAGCCAACGCCAGGGGTGGAACACTGAAGCTTTCTTT.

V usage is TRBV2 and J usage is TRBJ2-7; TRBD1 aligns across 8 bases. This CDR3 has 12 residues. Germline assignment: CDR1 SNHLY and CDR2 FYNNEI. As DNA, the CDR3 is TGTGGCGGAGGACAGGGAACCTACGAGCAGTACTTC. It yields the protein CGGGQGTYEQYF.

This chain joins TRBV3-1 (or the pseudogene TRBV3-2) and TRBJ1-5, with 12 nucleotides matching TRBD1. The CDR3 runs to 20 residues. V gave up 3 bases and J gave up 0 bases; unmatched junction bases: 12. Germline CDR1 LGHDT, CDR2 YNNKEL (reference sequence). This CDR3 is CASSQARDRGREDSNQPQHF. As DNA, the CDR3 is TGTGCCAGCAGCCAGGCCCGGGACAGGGGGCGAGAAGATAGCAATCAGCCCCAGCATTTT.

CDR3 sequence (DNA): TGTGCCAGCAGCTTAGCGCGGAGTGATGAGCAGTTCTTC. Amino acids: CASSLARSDEQFF. The J gene is TRBJ2-1, the V gene TRBV7-2; D unresolved. V lost 0 bases to trimming and J lost 8 bases, with 8 bases between them. This CDR3 region has 13 residues. From germline, CDR1 is SGHTA and CDR2 FQGNSA.

V usage is TRBV28 and J usage is TRBJ1-3; possible D gene TRBD1, 5 bases. Trimming left V 6 bases short and J 0 bases short, with 12 bases between. Germline values: CDR1 MDHEN, CDR2 SYDVKM. CDR3 size: 15 residues. CDR3: CASRAPTVSGNTIYF. CDR3 nucleotide sequence: TGTGCCAGCAGAGCCCCGACAGTCTCTGGAAACACCATATATTTT.